The next 22 T cell receptor beta chains were all read from a single sample in a study of prognosis after radiotherapy for stage I lung cancer. The genomic DNA TCR beta CDR3 region underwent two rounds of multiplex PCR. Individual primers that were specific to each TRBV and TRBJ gene served in first-round PCR. TCRdb re-called the multiplex PCR reads with MiXCR, one entry per CDR3 protein. The sample records about 16,000 distinct CDR3 sequences, approximately 40% being singletons. The material sequenced was PBMCs, taken before or after stereotactic body radiation therapy (not recorded which). The receptors here all came from a donor of 50 years or more with non-small cell lung cancer.

By share, this clonotype counts as medium-sized. This chain uses TRBV12-3 or TRBV12-4 with TRBJ1-6; perhaps TRBD1 as D (5 bases). V was clipped by 4 bases and J by 14 bases, with 15 bases between them. This CDR3 contains 13 residues. CDR3: CASSSGFGDSLHF. In nucleotides, the CDR3 is TGTGCCAGCAGTTCGGGGTTCGGGGACTCCCTCCACTTT.

As regards this clonotype: The missing conserved phenylalanine or tryptophan at the end of this CDR3 makes a read error likely. The V and J genes are TRBV7-3 and TRBJ2-5; D is ambiguous. Trimming left V 2 bases short and J 5 bases short, with 9 bases between. CDR1 and CDR2 (germline): SGHTA, FQGTGA. This CDR3 has 13 amino acids. CDR3 coding DNA: TGTGCCAGCAGCTTAGGTGTTGTGGAGACCCAGTACCTC. Translation: CASSLGVVETQYL.

This clonotype came up many times. This chain links TRBV7-9 with TRBJ2-7; 9 nucleotides line up with TRBD1. The CDR3 covers 15 residues. Germline lookup yields CDR1 SEHNR and CDR2 FQNEAQ (reference sequence). J gave up 3 bases and V 1 base, and 4 bases lay outside the gene matches. In DNA, the CDR3 is TGTGCCAGCAGCTTAGGAGGGACAGGGTACTACGAGCAGTACTTC. This gives the protein CASSLGGTGYYEQYF.

As for this clonotype: A far larger clone is only one base removed, so a read error is likely. The V gene is TRBV10-3, the J gene TRBJ2-7, with TRBD2 identical over 10 bases. Germline assignment: CDR1 ENHRY and CDR2 SYGVKD. The CDR3 contains 15 residues. The V and J ends lost 6 bases and 3 bases, in that order; junction bases with no gene match: 8. As DNA, the CDR3 is TGTGCCATCAGCTCTATAGCGGGGGGCCTCTACGAGCAGTACTTC. Translating it yields CAISSIAGGLYEQYF.

This clonotype was recorded many times. The chain couples TRBV7-9 to TRBJ2-7; D is undetermined. The CDR3 has 14 residues. Trimming cost V 1 base and J 4 bases, with 11 bases left between them. The germline V gene has CDR1 SEHNR and CDR2 FQNEAQ (reference sequence). The CDR3 DNA sequence: TGTGCCAGCAGCTTAGAGGGCCCACGATACGAGCAGTACTTC. Translation: CASSLEGPRYEQYF.

The table lists this clonotype with a count of one. The chain recombines TRBV6-1 with TRBJ2-7; D could derive from TRBD1 or TRBD2 (5 bases each). Germline loops: CDR1 MNHNS, CDR2 SASEGT. Trimming left V 7 bases short and J 5 bases short, with 21 bases between. This CDR3 has 15 residues. The CDR3 DNA sequence: TGTGCCAGCAATTTGGGATCAGTGAGGGGAGACGAGCAGTACTTC. It encodes CASNLGSVRGDEQYF.

Of note for this clonotype: This likely traces to a read error, being one base from a far larger clone. The V call is TRBV6-2 or TRBV6-3, the J call TRBJ2-1, with TRBD2 identical over 9 bases. Germline V lookup: CDR1 MNHEY, CDR2 SVGEGT. With 7 bases clipped from V and 5 bases from J, the junction kept 15 bases outside the gene matches. The CDR3 contains 17 residues. Here the CDR3 DNA reads TGTGCCAGCACCCACGTGGTGCGGGGGGGTAGTAACAATGAGCAGTTCTTC. Translation: CASTHVVRGGSNNEQFF.

In its sample, this clonotype was seen many times. The chain is built from TRBV24-1 and TRBJ1-3; D is undetermined. With 2 bases removed from V and 6 bases from J, the gap between germline ends came to 4 bases. Germline values: CDR1 KGHDR, CDR2 SFDVKD. The CDR3 loop spans 12 amino acids. CDR3 in DNA: TGTGCCACCAGTGATTCAGTAAACACCATATATTTT. Translating it yields CATSDSVNTIYF.

This clonotype has a single count. A far larger clone differs by one base, so this is likely a read error. The rearrangement links TRBV6-2 or TRBV6-3 to TRBJ1-1; 8 positions agree with TRBD1. The CDR3 loop spans 12 amino acids. The germline gives CDR1 MNHEY, CDR2 SVGEGT. DNA of the CDR3: TGTGCCAGCAGTGGACAGGGCATGACCCTGGCTTTT. Encoded protein: CASSGQGMTLAF.

This clonotype was picked up many times. The chain couples TRBV28 to TRBJ1-3, with no clear D. V was shortened by 5 bases and J by 4 bases, with 9 bases between the two germline ends. The CDR3 runs to 13 residues. Germline values: CDR1 MDHEN, CDR2 SYDVKM. Here the CDR3 reads CASSLYTGNTIYF. The CDR3 bases are TGTGCCAGCAGTCTTTATACGGGAAACACCATATATTTT.

The chain uses TRBV5-1 and TRBJ2-3; TRBD2 matches at 11 bases. CDR3 length: 18 residues. Germline assignment: CDR1 SGHRS and CDR2 YFSETQ. Trimming took 4 bases from V and 0 from J; bases not matched to a gene: 10. For the CDR3, the DNA is TGCGCCAGCAGCATACTAGCGGGGGCCGCTCCAAGCACAGATACGCAGTATTTT. This translates into CASSILAGAAPSTDTQYF.

The chain couples TRBV20-1 to TRBJ2-7; D remains unclear. V was pared by 0 bases and J by 6 bases, with 18 bases between. CDR1 and CDR2 from the germline V gene are DFQATT and SNEGSKA (reference sequence). The CDR3 loop spans 15 amino acids. Here the CDR3 DNA reads TGCAGTGCTAGAGATCGGACGCGAGGTGGATCCGAGCAGTACTTC. Translated, it gives CSARDRTRGGSEQYF.

This clonotype is medium-sized within its sample. The V and J genes are TRBV27 and TRBJ1-6; D not resolved. Looked up from germline, CDR1 is MNHEY and CDR2 is SMNVEV (reference sequence). V was shortened by 5 bases and J by 0 bases, with 5 bases between the two germline ends. The length of the CDR3 is 14 residues. CDR3 nucleotides: TGTGCCAGCAGTCCCAACTCCTATAATTCACCCCTCCACTTT. As protein: CASSPNSYNSPLHF.

V usage is TRBV7-9 and J usage is TRBJ2-2, with D perhaps matching TRBD1 (5 bases). Germline CDR1 is SEHNR and CDR2 is FQNEAQ (reference sequence). The V end lost 2 bases, the J end lost 7 bases, and 17 bases lay between the germline ends. This CDR3 is 16 amino acids long. CDR3 amino acids: CASSLRSAGSGGELFF. CDR3 in DNA: TGTGCCAGCAGCTTAAGGTCGGCAGGGTCTGGCGGGGAGCTGTTTTTT.

By its share, this clonotype is medium-sized (0.01 to 0.1%). V gene TRBV6-1 combines with J gene TRBJ2-7; D not resolved. Germline V gene lookup returns CDR1 MNHNS and CDR2 SASEGT. Trimming stripped 6 bases from V and 1 base from J, with 7 bases between. This CDR3 has 12 residues. CDR3 sequence (DNA): TGTGCCAGCAGAACTTCGTCCTACGAGCAGTACTTC. Translating it yields CASRTSSYEQYF.

The rearrangement uses TRBV12-3 or TRBV12-4 and TRBJ2-2, with a possible D match to TRBD1 (5 bases). Between the trimmed V and J ends, which lost 4 bases and 4 bases, there was a span of 16 bases. The length of the CDR3 is 16 residues. Here the CDR3 reads CASSSGLVGFTGELFF. Written as DNA, the CDR3 is TGTGCCAGCAGTTCAGGGCTAGTGGGTTTCACCGGGGAGCTGTTTTTT.

This clonotype is labeled medium-sized. This chain uses TRBV6-1 with TRBJ2-7, with TRBD2 identical over 9 bases. Germline loops: CDR1 MNHNS, CDR2 SASEGT. The CDR3 is 13 residues long. The ends lost 7 bases at V and 5 bases at J; junction bases unmatched: 6. CDR3 amino acids: CASTIAGEDEQYF. CDR3 nucleotide sequence: TGTGCCAGCACCATAGCGGGAGAGGACGAGCAGTACTTC.

Concerning this clonotype itself: This clone may be a read error of a much larger clone one base away. The J gene is TRBJ2-5, the V gene TRBV15; maybe TRBD1 (5 bases). Trimming removed 2 bases from V and 2 bases from J, with 18 bases in between. Germline loops: CDR1 LNHNV, CDR2 YYDKDF (reference sequence). The CDR3 is 17 residues long. The CDR3 coding sequence is TGTGCCACCAGCAGATCCCTTTCAGGGTTAGGGCAAGAGACCCAGTACTTC. This translates into CATSRSLSGLGQETQYF.

This clonotype came up many times. The rearrangement joins TRBV15 to TRBJ1-2, with unresolved D. CDR1 is LNHNV, CDR2 YYDKDF, per germline (reference sequence). There are 15 residues in the CDR3. V lost 0 bases and J lost 6, with 14 bases in between. DNA for the CDR3: TGTGCCACCAGCAGAGATGGGGAACTCGGGGATGGCTACACCTTC. Its translation is CATSRDGELGDGYTF.

This clonotype was counted many times. This sequence joins TRBV5-6 and TRBJ2-7, with 10 bases aligning to TRBD2. This CDR3 is 15 amino acids long. V lost 4 bases to trimming and J lost 3 bases; unmatched junction nucleotides: 7. Germline assignment: CDR1 SGHDT and CDR2 YYEEEE. This chain's CDR3 is CASSLTSGALYEQYF. CDR3 bases: TGTGCCAGCAGCCTTACTAGCGGGGCCCTCTACGAGCAGTACTTC.

This rearrangement joins TRBV6-1 to TRBJ1-1; possibly TRBD1 for D (5 bases). The V end lost 6 bases, the J end lost 1 base, and 12 bases lay between the germline ends. The CDR3 has 14 amino acids. Germline CDR1 MNHNS, CDR2 SASEGT. CDR3: CASRSRQTNTEAFF. CDR3 bases: TGTGCCAGCAGGAGCCGACAGACGAACACTGAAGCTTTCTTT.

As for this clonotype: One end of the junction is discordant with germline, which a read error may explain. This chain uses TRBV19 with TRBJ2-1, with D tentatively TRBD1 (6 bases). From germline, CDR1 is LNHDA and CDR2 SQIVND (reference sequence). CDR3 size: 15 residues. In DNA, the CDR3 is TGTGCCAGTACCGCCCGAGGGGGTTCCTACAATGATCAGTTCTTC. Protein product: CASTARGGSYNDQFF.